This T cell receptor (beta chain) was identified during a study of stem cell transplantation in POMP-related autoinflammatory disease. The protocol was immunoSEQ multiplex PCR, while the TCRdb copy is restricted to in-frame clones and leaves out a portion. This repertoire shows roughly 28,000 clones, around four fifths found once; its top ten account for less than 3%. The CDR3 covers 14 residues. The trim removed 3 bases at V and 5 bases at J, leaving 4 bases unmatched. Looked up from germline, CDR1 is SQVTM and CDR2 is ANQGSEA. The chain has TRBV29-1 and TRBJ2-7, with 13 bases aligning to TRBD2. Sequencing was performed on CD4+ T cells from PBMCs, taken before stem cell transplantation. This clonotype was obtained from a human donor with POMP-related autoinflammation and immune dysregulation (PRAID). The CDR3 coding sequence is TGCAGCGTTGACCTGGGACTAGCGGGGCACGAGCAGTACTTC. Translated, it gives CSVDLGLAGHEQYF.